This T cell receptor beta chain was observed in a study of cytomegalovirus exposure and HLA in healthy donors. Study overall: One earlier analysis, a look at 150 million to 200 million T cells, found some 120 million unique TCR beta sequences. Study-level results: Reports credit the classifier with highly specific, highly sensitive diagnosis of cytomegalovirus status. Rarity characterized most TCR sequences, yet some public TCRs appeared in many donors.

A multiplex PCR was run with 60 Vbeta primers and 13 Jbeta primers. The assay was immunoSEQ multiplex PCR, and TCRdb's table has in-frame clones only and misses some. The repertoire table contains 50,000 to 70,000 clones. The germline V gene has CDR1 MNHNS and CDR2 SASEGT. This CDR3 region has 13 residues. Regarding this clone: Its target is not known.

This chain links TRBV6-1 with TRBJ2-5; 9 bases align to TRBD2. The J call may be incorrect, as the DNA end agrees better with TRBJ2-7. Sequencing was carried out using PBMCs. The source of this sequence is a young woman in good health and CMV-seronegative. The CDR3 reads CASRGGGADEQYF. Written as DNA, the CDR3 is TGTGCCAGCAGAGGCGGGGGGGCTGACGAGCAGTACTTC.